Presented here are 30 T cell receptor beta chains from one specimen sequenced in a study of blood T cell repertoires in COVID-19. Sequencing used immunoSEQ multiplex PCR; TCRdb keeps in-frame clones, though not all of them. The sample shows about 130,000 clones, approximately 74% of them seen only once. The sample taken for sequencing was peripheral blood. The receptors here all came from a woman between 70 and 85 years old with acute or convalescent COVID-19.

In DNA, the CDR3 is TGTGCCAGTGCAAGCGGGAGAGGGGACACCGGGGAGCTGTTTTTT. Amino acid sequence: CASASGRGDTGELFF. This rearrangement joins TRBV27 to TRBJ2-2; 8 bases agree with TRBD2. Germline trimming cut 9 bases from V and 3 bases from J; bases unmatched to any gene: 9. The CDR3 length is 15 residues. Per germline, CDR1 MNHEY and CDR2 SMNVEV (reference sequence).

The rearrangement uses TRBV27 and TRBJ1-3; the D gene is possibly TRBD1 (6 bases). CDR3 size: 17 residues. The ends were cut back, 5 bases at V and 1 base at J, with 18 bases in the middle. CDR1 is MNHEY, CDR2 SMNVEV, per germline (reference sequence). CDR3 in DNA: TGTGCCAGCAGTCTAACAAGACCAGACAGGTCTGGAAACACCATATATTTT. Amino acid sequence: CASSLTRPDRSGNTIYF.

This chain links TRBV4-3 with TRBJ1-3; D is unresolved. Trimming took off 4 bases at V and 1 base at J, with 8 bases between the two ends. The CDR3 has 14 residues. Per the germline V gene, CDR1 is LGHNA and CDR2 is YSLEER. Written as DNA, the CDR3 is TGCGCCAGCAGCCCACAGCTATCTGGAAACACCATATATTTT. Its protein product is CASSPQLSGNTIYF.

The CDR3, as DNA: TGTGCCAGCAGCGGCTCCGGGACTAGCGGGAGATCCTACAATGAGCAGTTCTTC. It is translated as CASSGSGTSGRSYNEQFF. This rearrangement joins TRBV7-9 to TRBJ2-1; 14 bases match TRBD2. Losses at the gene ends were 5 bases for V and 1 base for J; bases not matched to a gene: 7. The germline V gene has CDR1 SEHNR and CDR2 FQNEAQ (reference sequence). The CDR3 extends over 18 amino acids.

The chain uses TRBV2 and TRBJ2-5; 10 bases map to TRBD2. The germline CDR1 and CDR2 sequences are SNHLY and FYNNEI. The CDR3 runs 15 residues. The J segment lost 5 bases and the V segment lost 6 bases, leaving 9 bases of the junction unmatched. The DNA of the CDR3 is TGTGCCAGCAGCAACAGGACTAGCGGTGGGGAGACCCAGTACTTC. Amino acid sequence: CASSNRTSGGETQYF.

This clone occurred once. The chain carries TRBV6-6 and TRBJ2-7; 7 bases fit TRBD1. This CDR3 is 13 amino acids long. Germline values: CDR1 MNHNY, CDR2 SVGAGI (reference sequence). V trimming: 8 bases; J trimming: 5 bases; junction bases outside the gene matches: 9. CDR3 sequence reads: CASRHRGFNEQYF. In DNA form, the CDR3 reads TGTGCCAGCCGACACAGGGGCTTCAACGAGCAGTACTTC.

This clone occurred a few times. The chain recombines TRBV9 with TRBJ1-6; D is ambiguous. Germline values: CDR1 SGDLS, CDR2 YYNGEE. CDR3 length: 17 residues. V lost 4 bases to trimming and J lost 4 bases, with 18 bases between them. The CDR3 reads CASSPAPEVGYNSPLHF. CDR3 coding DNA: TGTGCCAGCAGCCCGGCCCCCGAGGTCGGTTATAATTCACCCCTCCACTTT.

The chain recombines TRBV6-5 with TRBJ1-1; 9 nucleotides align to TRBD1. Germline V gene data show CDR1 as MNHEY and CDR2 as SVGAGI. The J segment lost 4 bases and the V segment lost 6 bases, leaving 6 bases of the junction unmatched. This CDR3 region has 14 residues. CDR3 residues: CASRSTGGLTEAFF. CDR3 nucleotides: TGTGCCAGCAGATCGACAGGGGGTCTCACTGAAGCTTTCTTT.

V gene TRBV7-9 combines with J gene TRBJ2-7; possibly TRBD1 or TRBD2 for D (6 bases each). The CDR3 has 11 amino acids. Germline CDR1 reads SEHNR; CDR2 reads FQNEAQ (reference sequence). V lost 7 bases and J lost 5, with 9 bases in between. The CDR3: CASTGGDEQYF. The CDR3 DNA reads TGTGCCAGCACCGGGGGCGACGAGCAGTACTTC. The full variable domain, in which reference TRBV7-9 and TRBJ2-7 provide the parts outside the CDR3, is DTGVSQNPRHKITKRGQNVTFRCDPISEHNRLYWYRQTLGQGPEFLTYFQNEAQLEKSRLLSDRFSAERPKGSFSTLEIQRTEQGDSAMYLCASTGGDEQYFGPGTRLTVT.

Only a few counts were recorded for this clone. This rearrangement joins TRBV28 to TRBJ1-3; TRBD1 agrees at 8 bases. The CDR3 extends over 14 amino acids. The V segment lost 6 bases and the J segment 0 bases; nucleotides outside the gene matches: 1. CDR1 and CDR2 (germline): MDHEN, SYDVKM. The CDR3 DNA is TGTGCCAGCAGCGGGACAGGCTCTGGAAACACCATATATTTT. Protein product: CASSGTGSGNTIYF.

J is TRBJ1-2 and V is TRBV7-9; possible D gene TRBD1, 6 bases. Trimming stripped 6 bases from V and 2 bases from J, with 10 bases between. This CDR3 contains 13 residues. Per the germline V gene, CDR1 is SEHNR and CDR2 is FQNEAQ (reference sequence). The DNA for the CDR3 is TGTGCCAGCAGTCACGGACAGAACTATGGCTACACCTTC. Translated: CASSHGQNYGYTF.

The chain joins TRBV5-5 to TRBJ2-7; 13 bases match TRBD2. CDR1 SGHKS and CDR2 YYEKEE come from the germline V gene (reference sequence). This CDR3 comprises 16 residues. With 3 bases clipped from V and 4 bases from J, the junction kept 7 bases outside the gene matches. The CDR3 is CASSSRTSGSGYEQYF. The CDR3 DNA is TGTGCCAGCAGCTCCCGGACTAGCGGGAGTGGGTACGAGCAGTACTTC.

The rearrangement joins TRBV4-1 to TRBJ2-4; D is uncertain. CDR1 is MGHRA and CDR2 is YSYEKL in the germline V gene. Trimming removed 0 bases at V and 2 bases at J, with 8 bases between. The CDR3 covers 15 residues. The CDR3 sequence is CASSQDRGPKNIQYF. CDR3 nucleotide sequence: TGCGCCAGCAGCCAAGACCGAGGTCCCAAAAACATTCAGTACTTC.

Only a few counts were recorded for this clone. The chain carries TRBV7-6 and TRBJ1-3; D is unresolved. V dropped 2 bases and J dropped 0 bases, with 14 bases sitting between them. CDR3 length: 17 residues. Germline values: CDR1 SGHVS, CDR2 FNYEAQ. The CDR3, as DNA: TGTGCCAGCAGCTTATCGGGAGGGCCCATCTCTGGAAACACCATATATTTT. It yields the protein CASSLSGGPISGNTIYF.

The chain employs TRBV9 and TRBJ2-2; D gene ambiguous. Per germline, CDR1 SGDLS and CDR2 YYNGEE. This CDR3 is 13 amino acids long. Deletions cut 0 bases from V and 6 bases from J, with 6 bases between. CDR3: CASSVVLSGELFF. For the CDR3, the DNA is TGTGCCAGCAGCGTAGTCCTATCCGGGGAGCTGTTTTTT.

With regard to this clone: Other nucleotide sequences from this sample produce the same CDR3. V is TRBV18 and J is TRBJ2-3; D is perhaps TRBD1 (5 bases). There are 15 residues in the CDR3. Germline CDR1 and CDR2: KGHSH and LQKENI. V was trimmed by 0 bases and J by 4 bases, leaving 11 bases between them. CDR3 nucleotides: TGTGCCAGCTCACCACCTATCACAGGAGCAGATACGCAGTATTTT. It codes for CASSPPITGADTQYF. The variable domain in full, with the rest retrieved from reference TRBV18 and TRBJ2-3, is NAGVMQNPRHLVRRRGQEARLRCSPMKGHSHVYWYRQLPEEGLKFMVYLQKENIIDESGMPKERFSAEFPKEGPSILRIQQVVRGDSAAYFCASSPPITGADTQYFGPGTRLTVL.

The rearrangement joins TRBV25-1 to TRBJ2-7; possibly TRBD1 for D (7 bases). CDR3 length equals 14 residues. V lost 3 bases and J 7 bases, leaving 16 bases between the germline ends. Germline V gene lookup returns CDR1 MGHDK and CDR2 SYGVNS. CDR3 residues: CASSDRGPGGEQYF. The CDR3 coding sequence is TGTGCCAGCAGTGATCGGGGGCCAGGGGGGGAGCAGTACTTC.

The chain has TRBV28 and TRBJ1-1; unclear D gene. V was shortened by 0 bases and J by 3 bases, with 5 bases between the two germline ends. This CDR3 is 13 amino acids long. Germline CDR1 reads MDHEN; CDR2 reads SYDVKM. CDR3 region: CASSLWQDTEAFF. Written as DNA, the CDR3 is TGTGCCAGCAGTTTATGGCAGGACACTGAAGCTTTCTTT.

The CDR3 spells CAWSRTSGRRSYNEQFF. The CDR3 bases are TGTGCCTGGAGTCGGACTAGCGGGAGAAGATCATACAATGAGCAGTTCTTC. The chain joins TRBV30 to TRBJ2-1; 13 bases map to TRBD2. This CDR3 contains 17 residues. CDR1 GTSNPN and CDR2 SVGIG come from the germline V gene (reference sequence). V lost 2 bases and J lost 4; bases outside the gene matches: 8.

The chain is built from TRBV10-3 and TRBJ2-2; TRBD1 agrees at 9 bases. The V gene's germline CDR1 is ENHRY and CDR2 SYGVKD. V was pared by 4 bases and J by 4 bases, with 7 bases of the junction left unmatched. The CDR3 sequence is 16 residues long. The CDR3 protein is CAISALRQGGTGELFF. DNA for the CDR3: TGTGCCATCAGTGCCCTCAGACAGGGGGGCACCGGGGAGCTGTTTTTT.

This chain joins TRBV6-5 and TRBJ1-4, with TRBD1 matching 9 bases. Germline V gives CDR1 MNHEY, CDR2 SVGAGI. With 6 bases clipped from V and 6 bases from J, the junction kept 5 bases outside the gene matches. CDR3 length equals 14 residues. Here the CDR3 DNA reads TGTGCCAGCAGCATGGGACAGGGATATGAAAAACTGTTTTTT. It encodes CASSMGQGYEKLFF.

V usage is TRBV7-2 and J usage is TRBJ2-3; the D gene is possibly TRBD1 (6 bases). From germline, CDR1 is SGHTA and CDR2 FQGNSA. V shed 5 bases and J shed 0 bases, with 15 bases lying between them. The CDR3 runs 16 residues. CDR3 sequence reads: CASSPRTETSTDTQYF. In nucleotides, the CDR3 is TGTGCCAGCAGCCCCCGGACAGAAACTAGCACAGATACGCAGTATTTT.

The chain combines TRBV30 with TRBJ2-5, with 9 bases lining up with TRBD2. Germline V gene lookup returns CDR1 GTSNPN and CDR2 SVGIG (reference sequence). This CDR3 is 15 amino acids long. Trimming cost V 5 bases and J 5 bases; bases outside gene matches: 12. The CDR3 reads CAWGGGSGRVETQYF. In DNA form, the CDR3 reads TGTGCCTGGGGGGGAGGTAGCGGGAGAGTGGAGACCCAGTACTTC.

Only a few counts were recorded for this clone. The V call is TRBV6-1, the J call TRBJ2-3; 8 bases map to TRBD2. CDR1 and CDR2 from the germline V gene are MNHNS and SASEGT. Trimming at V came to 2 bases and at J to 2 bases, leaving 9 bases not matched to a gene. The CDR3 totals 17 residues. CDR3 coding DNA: TGTGCCAGCAGTGAAACCCTTAGCGGGGCCCCCACAGATACGCAGTATTTT. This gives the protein CASSETLSGAPTDTQYF.

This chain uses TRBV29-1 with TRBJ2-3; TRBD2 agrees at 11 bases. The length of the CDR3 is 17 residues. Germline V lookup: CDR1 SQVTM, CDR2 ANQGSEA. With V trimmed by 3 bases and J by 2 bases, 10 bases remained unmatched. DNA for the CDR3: TGCAGCGTTGACCCTAGCGGGAGGACCTTTGTCACAGATACGCAGTATTTT. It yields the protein CSVDPSGRTFVTDTQYF.

CDR3 loop: CASSPETGGGPYGYTF. CDR3 DNA sequence: TGTGCCAGCAGCCCCGAGACAGGGGGAGGGCCCTATGGCTACACCTTC. The chain couples TRBV14 to TRBJ1-2, with 9 bases fitting TRBD1. Germline V gene data show CDR1 as SGHDN and CDR2 as FVKESK. This CDR3 is 16 amino acids long. Trimming cost V 4 bases and J 4 bases; bases outside gene matches: 10.

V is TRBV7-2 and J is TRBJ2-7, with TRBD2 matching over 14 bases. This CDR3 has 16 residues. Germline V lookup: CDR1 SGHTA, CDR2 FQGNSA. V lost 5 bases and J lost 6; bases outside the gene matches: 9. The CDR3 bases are TGTGCCAGCAGCCCCCGACTAGCGGGGGGGGCGGGCGAGCAGTACTTC. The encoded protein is CASSPRLAGGAGEQYF.

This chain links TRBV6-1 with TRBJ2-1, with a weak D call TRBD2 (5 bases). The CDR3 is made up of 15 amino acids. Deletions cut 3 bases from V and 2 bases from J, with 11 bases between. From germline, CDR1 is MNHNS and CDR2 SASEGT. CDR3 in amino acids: CASSDRRKAYNEQFF. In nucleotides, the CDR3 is TGTGCCAGCAGTGACAGGAGGAAGGCCTACAATGAGCAGTTCTTC.

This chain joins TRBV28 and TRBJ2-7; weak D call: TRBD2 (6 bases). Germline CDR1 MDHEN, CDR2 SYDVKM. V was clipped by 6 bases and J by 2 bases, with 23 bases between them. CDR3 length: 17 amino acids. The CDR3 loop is CASRPYVGAGKPYEQYF. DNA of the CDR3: TGTGCCAGCAGACCTTACGTCGGAGCGGGTAAACCCTACGAGCAGTACTTC.

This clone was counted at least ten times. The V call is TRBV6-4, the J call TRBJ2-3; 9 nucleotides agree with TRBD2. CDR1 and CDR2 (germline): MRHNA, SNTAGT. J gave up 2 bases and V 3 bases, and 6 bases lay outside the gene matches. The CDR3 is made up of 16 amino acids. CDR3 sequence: CASSEIAGASTDTQYF. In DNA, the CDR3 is TGTGCCAGCAGTGAAATAGCGGGGGCCTCCACAGATACGCAGTATTTT.